The sequence of this T cell receptor beta chain was determined in a study of blood T cell repertoires in COVID-19. At the level of the study: From T cells, B-cell-depleted T cells, or PBMCs came the material, which was cDNA or gDNA.

The CDR3 has 17 residues. Looked up from germline, CDR1 is LGHDT and CDR2 is YNNKEL (reference sequence). V was clipped by 8 bases and J by 0 bases; unmatched bases: 13. Source study methods: How many nucleated cells were present was estimated from reference gene primer amplification. The repertoire was sequenced with immunoSEQ multiplex PCR; TCRdb's copy has only in-frame clones and lacks some. The DNA was the basis for D and trimming; V, J and clone size are from that table. The table has 190,000 or so clones, around 87% seen once; the top ten hold around 2.3%. Input material: peripheral blood. This chain uses TRBV3-1 (or the pseudogene TRBV3-2) with TRBJ2-4; TRBD2 matches 7 bases. The TCR originated in a man aged 35 to 55 with active or convalescent COVID-19. This chain's CDR3 is CASRRLARPTAKNIQYF. The CDR3 region has the DNA TGTGCCAGCCGCCGACTAGCTCGCCCAACAGCCAAAAACATTCAGTACTTC.